Shown below are 6 T cell receptor beta chains from a single sample sequenced in a study of identical twins. TCRdb reprocessed the 5' RACE reads with MiXCR, giving one entry per CDR3 protein. The table lists 350,000 to 450,000 distinct CDR3 sequences, less than 20% of them singletons, with around 12% in the top ten. Sequencing input: naive T cells sorted from blood. The receptors were gathered from a man aged 50 or older in good health.

This clonotype was observed a handful of times. The chain carries TRBV5-1 and TRBJ2-5; the D gene is possibly TRBD2 (6 bases). Per the germline V gene, CDR1 is SGHRS and CDR2 is YFSETQ. CDR3 length: 14 residues. Trimming left V 0 bases short and J 2 bases short, with 8 bases between. CDR3: CASSLERVQETQYF. In DNA, the CDR3 is TGCGCCAGCAGCTTGGAGCGGGTTCAAGAGACCCAGTACTTC.

This clonotype occurred once. The chain has TRBV6-2 or TRBV6-3 and TRBJ2-1; D remains ambiguous. This CDR3 contains 15 residues. V shed 3 bases and J shed 2 bases, with 11 bases lying between them. Germline CDR1 reads MNHEY; CDR2 reads SVGEGT. DNA of the CDR3: TGTGCCAGCAGTTATGGCAGCCCAGCCTACAATGAGCAGTTCTTC. This translates into CASSYGSPAYNEQFF.

This chain links TRBV20-1 with TRBJ1-2; perhaps TRBD1 as D (5 bases). Trimming took 8 bases from V and 8 from J, leaving 18 bases between them. Germline V gene data show CDR1 as DFQATT and CDR2 as SNEGSKA (reference sequence). The CDR3 is 12 amino acids. The CDR3 is CSTPTNPGGYTF. In nucleotides, the CDR3 is TGCAGTACCCCGACCAATCCAGGGGGCTACACCTTC.

The CDR3: CASSLLRTAANTGELFF. CDR3 DNA: TGCGCCAGCAGCTTGCTCCGGACGGCCGCGAACACCGGGGAGCTGTTTTTT. The gene calls are TRBV5-1 and TRBJ2-2; D unclear. CDR1 and CDR2 from the germline V gene are SGHRS and YFSETQ. Trimming cost V 1 base and J 0 bases, with 13 bases left between them. CDR3 length equals 17 residues.

DNA of the CDR3: TGTGCCAGCAGCCAAGAAGCGCGGGGTAGCAATCAGCCCCAGCATTTT. It yields the protein CASSQEARGSNQPQHF. The V call is TRBV4-2, the J call TRBJ1-5; D gene unclear. V lost 0 bases and J 0 bases, leaving 9 bases between the germline ends. This CDR3 spans 16 amino acids. From germline, CDR1 is LGHNA and CDR2 YNFKEQ.

This clonotype was observed a handful of times. The chain employs TRBV27 and TRBJ2-5; D could derive from TRBD1 or TRBD2 (6 bases each). Germline V lookup: CDR1 MNHEY, CDR2 SMNVEV (reference sequence). V was pared by 8 bases and J by 5 bases, with 24 bases between. This CDR3 has 16 residues. In DNA, the CDR3 is TGTGCCAGCGCTAGCCTTGGGGGGCCGGGGGTTGAGACCCAGTACTTC. This encodes CASASLGGPGVETQYF.